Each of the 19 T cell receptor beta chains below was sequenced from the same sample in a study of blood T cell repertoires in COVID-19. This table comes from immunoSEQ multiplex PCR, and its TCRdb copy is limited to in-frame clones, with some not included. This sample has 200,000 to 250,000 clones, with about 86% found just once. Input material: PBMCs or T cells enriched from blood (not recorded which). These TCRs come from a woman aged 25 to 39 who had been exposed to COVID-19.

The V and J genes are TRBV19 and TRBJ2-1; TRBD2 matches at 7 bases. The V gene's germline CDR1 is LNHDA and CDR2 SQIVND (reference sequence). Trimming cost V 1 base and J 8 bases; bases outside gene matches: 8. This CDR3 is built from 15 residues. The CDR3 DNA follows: TGTGCCAGTAGTATAGGCCCTAGCGGAAAGGATGAGCAGTTCTTC. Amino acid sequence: CASSIGPSGKDEQFF.

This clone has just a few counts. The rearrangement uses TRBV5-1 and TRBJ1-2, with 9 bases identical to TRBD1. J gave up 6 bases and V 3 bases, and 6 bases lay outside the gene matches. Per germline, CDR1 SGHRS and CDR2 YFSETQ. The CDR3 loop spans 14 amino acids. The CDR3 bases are TGCGCCAGCAGCTGGGGCGGACAGGGGAATGGCTACACCTTC. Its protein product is CASSWGGQGNGYTF.

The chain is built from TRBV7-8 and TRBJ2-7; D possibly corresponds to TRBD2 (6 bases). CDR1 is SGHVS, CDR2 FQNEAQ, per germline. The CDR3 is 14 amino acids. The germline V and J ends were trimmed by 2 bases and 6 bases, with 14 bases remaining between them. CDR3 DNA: TGTGCCAGCAGCTTATGGGAAATGGGGGGCGAGCAGTACTTC. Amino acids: CASSLWEMGGEQYF.

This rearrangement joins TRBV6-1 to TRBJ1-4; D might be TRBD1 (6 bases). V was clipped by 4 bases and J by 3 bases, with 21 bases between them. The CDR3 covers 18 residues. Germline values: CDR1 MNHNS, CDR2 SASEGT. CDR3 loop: CASSGGTRSSAANEKLFF. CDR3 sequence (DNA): TGTGCCAGCAGTGGGGGGACAAGGTCAAGCGCGGCTAATGAAAAACTGTTTTTT.

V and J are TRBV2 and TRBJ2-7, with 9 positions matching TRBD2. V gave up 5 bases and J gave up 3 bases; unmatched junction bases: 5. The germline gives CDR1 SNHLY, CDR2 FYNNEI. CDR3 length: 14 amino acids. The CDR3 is CASSKERGDYEQYF. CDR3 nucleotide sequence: TGTGCCAGCAGTAAGGAGCGGGGGGACTACGAGCAGTACTTC. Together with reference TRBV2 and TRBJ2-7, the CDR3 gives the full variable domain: EPEVTQTPSHQVTQMGQEVILRCVPISNHLYFYWYRQILGQKVEFLVSFYNNEISEKSEIFDDQFSVERPDGSNFTLKIRSTKLEDSAMYFCASSKERGDYEQYFGPGTRLTVT.

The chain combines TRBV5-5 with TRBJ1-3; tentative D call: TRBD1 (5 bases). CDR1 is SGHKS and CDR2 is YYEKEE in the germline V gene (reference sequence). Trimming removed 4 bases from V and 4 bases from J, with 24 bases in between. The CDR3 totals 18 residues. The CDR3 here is CASSTGWWRGTAGNTIYF. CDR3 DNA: TGTGCCAGCAGCACGGGCTGGTGGAGGGGCACGGCCGGAAACACCATATATTTT.

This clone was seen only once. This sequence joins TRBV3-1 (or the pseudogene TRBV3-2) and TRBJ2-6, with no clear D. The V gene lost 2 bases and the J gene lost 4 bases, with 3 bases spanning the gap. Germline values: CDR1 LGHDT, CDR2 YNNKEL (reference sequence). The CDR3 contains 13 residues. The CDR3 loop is CASSQLGANVLTF. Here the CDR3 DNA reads TGTGCCAGCAGCCAACTCGGGGCCAACGTCCTGACTTTC.

CDR3: CASSLVMWGGYNEQFF. CDR3 sequence (DNA): TGTGCCAGCAGCTTAGTAATGTGGGGGGGGTACAATGAGCAGTTCTTC. The chain is built from TRBV7-6 and TRBJ2-1; the match to TRBD2 covers 7 bases. CDR1 and CDR2 (germline): SGHVS, FNYEAQ. With 1 base clipped from V and 4 bases from J, the junction kept 7 bases outside the gene matches. This CDR3 region has 16 residues.

The CDR3 loop is CASSRTGGDSYGYTF. In DNA form, the CDR3 reads TGTGCCAGCAGCCGGACAGGGGGGGATAGCTATGGCTACACCTTC. The V and J genes are TRBV3-1 (or the pseudogene TRBV3-2) and TRBJ1-2, with 10 positions matching TRBD1. This CDR3 is built from 15 residues. Germline CDR1 reads LGHDT; CDR2 reads YNNKEL (reference sequence). V lost 4 bases, J lost 4 bases, and 6 bases stayed unmatched.

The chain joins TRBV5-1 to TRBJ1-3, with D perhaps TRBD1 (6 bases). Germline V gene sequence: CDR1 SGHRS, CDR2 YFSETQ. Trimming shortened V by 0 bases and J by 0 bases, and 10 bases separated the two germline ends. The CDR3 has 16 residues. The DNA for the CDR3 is TGCGCCAGCAGCTTGGTGGGGGCAGACTCTGGAAACACCATATATTTT. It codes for CASSLVGADSGNTIYF.

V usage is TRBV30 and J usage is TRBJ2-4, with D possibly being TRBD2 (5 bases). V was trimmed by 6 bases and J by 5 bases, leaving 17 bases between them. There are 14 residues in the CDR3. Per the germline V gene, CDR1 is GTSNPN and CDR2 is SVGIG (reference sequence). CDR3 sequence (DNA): TGTGCCTGTTCCGGGGAGAGGGCGCAAAACATTCAGTACTTC. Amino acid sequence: CACSGERAQNIQYF. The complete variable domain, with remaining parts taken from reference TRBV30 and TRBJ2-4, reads SQTIHQWPATLVQPVGSPLSLECTVEGTSNPNLYWYRQAAGRGLQLLFYSVGIGQISSEVPQNLSASRPQDRQFILSSKKLLLSDSGFYLCACSGERAQNIQYFGAGTRLSVL.

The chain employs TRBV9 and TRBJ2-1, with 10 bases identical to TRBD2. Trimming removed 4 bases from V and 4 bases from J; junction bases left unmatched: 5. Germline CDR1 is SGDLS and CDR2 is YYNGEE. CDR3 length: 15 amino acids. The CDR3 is CASSQGLALYNEQFF. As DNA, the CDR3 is TGTGCCAGCAGCCAGGGACTAGCGCTTTACAATGAGCAGTTCTTC.

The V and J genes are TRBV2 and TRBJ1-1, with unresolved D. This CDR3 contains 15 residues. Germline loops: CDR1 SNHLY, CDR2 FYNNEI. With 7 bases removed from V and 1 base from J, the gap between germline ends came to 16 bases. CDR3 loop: CASTREHLGNTEAFF. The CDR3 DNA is TGTGCCAGCACCCGGGAACACCTTGGGAACACTGAAGCTTTCTTT.

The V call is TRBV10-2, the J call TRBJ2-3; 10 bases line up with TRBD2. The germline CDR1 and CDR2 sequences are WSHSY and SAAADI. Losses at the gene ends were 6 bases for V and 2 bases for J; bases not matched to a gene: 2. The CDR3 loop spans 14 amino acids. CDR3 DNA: TGCGCCAGCAGCAGCGGGGGGGCCACAGATACGCAGTATTTT. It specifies CASSSGGATDTQYF.

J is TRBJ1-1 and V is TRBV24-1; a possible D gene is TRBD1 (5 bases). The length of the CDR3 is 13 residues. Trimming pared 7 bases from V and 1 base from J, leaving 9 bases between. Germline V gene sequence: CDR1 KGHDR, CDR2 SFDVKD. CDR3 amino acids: CATRPGQNTEAFF. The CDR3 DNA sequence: TGTGCCACCAGGCCAGGGCAGAACACTGAAGCTTTCTTT.

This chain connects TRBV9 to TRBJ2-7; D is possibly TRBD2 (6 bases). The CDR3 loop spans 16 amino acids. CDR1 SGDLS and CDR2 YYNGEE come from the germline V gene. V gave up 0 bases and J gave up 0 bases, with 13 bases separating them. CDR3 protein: CASSVGSGGSSYEQYF. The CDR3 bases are TGTGCCAGCAGCGTAGGTTCTGGGGGGAGCTCCTACGAGCAGTACTTC.

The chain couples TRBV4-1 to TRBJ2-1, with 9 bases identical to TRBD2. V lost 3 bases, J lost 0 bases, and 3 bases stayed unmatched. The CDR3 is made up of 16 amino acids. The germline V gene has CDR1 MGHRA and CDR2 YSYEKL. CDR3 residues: CASSQGTSTSYNEQFF. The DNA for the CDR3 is TGCGCCAGCAGCCAGGGGACTAGCACCTCCTACAATGAGCAGTTCTTC.

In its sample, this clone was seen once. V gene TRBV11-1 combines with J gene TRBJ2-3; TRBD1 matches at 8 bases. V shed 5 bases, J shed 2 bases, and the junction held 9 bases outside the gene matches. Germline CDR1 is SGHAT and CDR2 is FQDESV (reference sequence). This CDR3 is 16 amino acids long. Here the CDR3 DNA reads TGTGCCAGCAGCACCCCGACGACAGGGGTCACAGATACGCAGTATTTT. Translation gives CASSTPTTGVTDTQYF.

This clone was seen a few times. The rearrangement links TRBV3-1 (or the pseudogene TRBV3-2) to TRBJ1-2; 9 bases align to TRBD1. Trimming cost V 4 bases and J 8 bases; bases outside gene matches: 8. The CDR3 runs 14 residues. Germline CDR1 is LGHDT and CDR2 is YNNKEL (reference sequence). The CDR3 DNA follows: TGTGCCAGCAGCCCCTCACAGGGGGCAGTAGGCTACACCTTC. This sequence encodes CASSPSQGAVGYTF.